This TCR beta chain was captured in a study of beta chain features in type 1 diabetes. Turning to the study itself: There were approximately 100,000,000 sorted cells examined across all samples.

There are a few counts of this clone. Its target is unknown. The germline gives CDR1 KGHSH, CDR2 LQKENI. The V end lost 4 bases, the J end lost 0 bases, and 21 bases lay between the germline ends. The CDR3 runs 18 residues. Expressed TCRB transcripts were sequenced because the entire RNA isolate underwent reverse transcription. Profiled with immunoSEQ multiplex PCR; TCRdb holds only in-frame clones, not every one. Seen here are over 600,000 clones, 9.5% to 15% observed once, and the top ten hold around 0.12%. Study-wide points: Shortening that was moderate but significant affected the TCRB CDR3s of Type 1 diabetes patients in all four CD4+ subsets. There was a possibility that cDNA sequencing over-represented cells with high TCR expression. Sampled from patients, naive, central memory and Treg TCRB repertoires appeared more similar than those sampled from healthy donors.

Material: naive CD4+ T cells from blood. The genes are TRBV18 and TRBJ2-5; D possibly corresponds to TRBD1 (6 bases). The clonotype originates from a man aged 30 to 45 with type 1 diabetes. The CDR3 DNA follows: TGTGCCAGCTCACTTCCGCTGGACAGCCCGGAGTACCAAGAGACCCAGTACTTC. Protein sequence: CASSLPLDSPEYQETQYF.